Below are 21 T cell receptor beta chains sequenced from a single sample in a study of blood T cell repertoires in COVID-19. TCRdb's copy holds only in-frame clones and misses some; the assay was immunoSEQ multiplex PCR. The top ten hold 13% of the sample, which has tens of thousands of clones, 85% to 90% seen once. Material: peripheral blood. These receptors all stem from a man older than 75 with acute or convalescent COVID-19.

The V and J genes are TRBV6-6 and TRBJ2-7; 7 bases are a match to TRBD1. CDR1 and CDR2 (germline): MNHNY, SVGAGI (reference sequence). Trimming cost V 5 bases and J 4 bases; bases outside gene matches: 11. This CDR3 is built from 15 residues. The chain's CDR3 is CASSGHRGDGYEQYF. Written as DNA, the CDR3 is TGTGCCAGCAGTGGTCACAGGGGTGATGGTTACGAGCAGTACTTC.

The chain employs TRBV2 and TRBJ1-1, with D perhaps TRBD1 (6 bases). The CDR3 is made up of 14 amino acids. CDR1 and CDR2 from the germline V gene are SNHLY and FYNNEI. Trimming took 7 bases from V and 8 from J, leaving 20 bases between them. The CDR3 reads CASISTQGLGEAFF. The CDR3 DNA follows: TGTGCCAGCATCTCGACCCAGGGGCTCGGGGAAGCTTTCTTT.

This chain joins TRBV4-1 and TRBJ1-5, with D possibly TRBD1 on 5 matching bases. The CDR3 spans 16 residues. V dropped 2 bases and J dropped 4 bases, with 15 bases sitting between them. Looked up from germline, CDR1 is MGHRA and CDR2 is YSYEKL. CDR3 region: CASSQLWQGINQPQHF. DNA of the CDR3: TGCGCCAGCAGCCAACTGTGGCAGGGTATAAATCAGCCCCAGCATTTT.

V usage is TRBV6-5 and J usage is TRBJ2-7, with a possible D match to TRBD1 (5 bases). Trimming left V 6 bases short and J 1 base short, with 10 bases between. CDR3 length: 13 amino acids. Germline loops: CDR1 MNHEY, CDR2 SVGAGI. CDR3 DNA sequence: TGTGCCAGCAGGAGGACACTATCCTACGAGCAGTACTTC. It translates to CASRRTLSYEQYF.

This chain uses TRBV2 with TRBJ2-2, with D possibly matching TRBD2 (5 bases). The CDR3 sequence is 14 residues long. Per the germline V gene, CDR1 is SNHLY and CDR2 is FYNNEI. Trimming left V 7 bases short and J 2 bases short, with 11 bases between. CDR3 region: CASKGRGNTGELFF. In nucleotides, the CDR3 is TGTGCCAGCAAGGGCCGGGGAAACACCGGGGAGCTGTTTTTT.

This chain links TRBV15 with TRBJ1-4; D might be TRBD1 (6 bases). Looked up from germline, CDR1 is LNHNV and CDR2 is YYDKDF (reference sequence). CDR3 length: 15 amino acids. V was shortened by 0 bases and J by 11 bases, with 16 bases between the two germline ends. The CDR3 protein is CATSRDAGAHGKLFF. For the CDR3, the DNA is TGTGCCACCAGCAGAGATGCGGGGGCCCACGGGAAACTGTTTTTT.

This clone was recorded a few times. This chain links TRBV7-6 with TRBJ1-5; tentatively, D is TRBD1 (6 bases). Germline-derived CDR1 and CDR2 are SGHVS and FNYEAQ. V was cut by 1 base and J by 2 bases, with 9 bases left in between. The length of the CDR3 is 15 residues. The CDR3 DNA follows: TGTGCCAGCAGCTTAGATGAGGGGGGCAATCAGCCCCAGCATTTT. Translated: CASSLDEGGNQPQHF. Using reference TRBV7-6 and TRBJ1-5 for the parts outside the CDR3, the full variable domain is GAGVSQSPRYKVTKRGQDVALRCDPISGHVSLYWYRQALGQGPEFLTYFNYEAQQDKSGLPNDRFSAERPEGSISTLTIQRTEQRDSAMYRCASSLDEGGNQPQHFGDGTRLSIL.

This sequence joins TRBV27 and TRBJ1-5, with D perhaps TRBD1 (6 bases). Trimming removed 6 bases at V and 7 bases at J, with 10 bases between. This CDR3 is built from 12 residues. In germline, CDR1 is MNHEY, CDR2 SMNVEV (reference sequence). CDR3 loop: CASRQGGQPQHF. The DNA for the CDR3 is TGTGCCAGCAGACAGGGTGGGCAGCCCCAGCATTTT.

The rearrangement links TRBV28 to TRBJ1-6; D possibly corresponds to TRBD1 (6 bases). CDR3 size: 14 residues. The germline CDR1 and CDR2 sequences are MDHEN and SYDVKM. Trimming pared 4 bases from V and 6 bases from J, leaving 10 bases between. The CDR3 loop is CASSWGPINSPLHF. CDR3 coding DNA: TGTGCCAGCAGTTGGGGGCCCATTAATTCACCCCTCCACTTT.

The chain carries TRBV15 and TRBJ1-5, with D perhaps matching TRBD1 (5 bases). V was shortened by 3 bases and J by 0 bases, with 9 bases between the two germline ends. Per germline, CDR1 LNHNV and CDR2 YYDKDF (reference sequence). The CDR3 loop spans 15 amino acids. Written as DNA, the CDR3 is TGTGCCACCAGCAGCGCTAGGGGTAGCAATCAGCCCCAGCATTTT. Protein sequence: CATSSARGSNQPQHF.

The V and J genes are TRBV25-1 and TRBJ2-2; D is ambiguous. V lost 5 bases to trimming and J lost 4 bases, with 17 bases between them. This CDR3 spans 16 amino acids. From germline, CDR1 is MGHDK and CDR2 SYGVNS. The CDR3 DNA sequence: TGTGCCAGCAGTCGAGACTGGAGAGTTATCACCGGGGAGCTGTTTTTT. This translates into CASSRDWRVITGELFF.

This chain links TRBV7-2 with TRBJ2-1; 9 bases agree with TRBD2. Losses at the gene ends were 5 bases for V and 9 bases for J; bases not matched to a gene: 11. The germline V gene encodes CDR1 SGHTA and CDR2 FQGNSA. This CDR3 is built from 15 residues. The CDR3 loop reads CASSPRAGGPSEQFF. CDR3 bases: TGTGCCAGCAGCCCTCGGGCGGGGGGGCCGAGTGAGCAGTTCTTC.

The chain recombines TRBV24-1 with TRBJ2-3; 9 bases match TRBD2. Trimming took 0 bases from V and 1 from J; bases not matched to a gene: 7. Germline assignment: CDR1 KGHDR and CDR2 SFDVKD. This CDR3 is built from 18 residues. The CDR3 DNA is TGTGCCACCAGTGATTTGAGGGCGGGGGGGCTATGCACAGATACGCAGTATTTT. It yields the protein CATSDLRAGGLCTDTQYF.

The rearrangement joins TRBV5-1 to TRBJ2-1, with 11 positions matching TRBD2. This CDR3 has 15 residues. The J segment lost 6 bases and the V segment lost 0 bases, leaving 2 bases of the junction unmatched. The germline V gene has CDR1 SGHRS and CDR2 YFSETQ. The CDR3 nucleotides are TGCGCCAGCAGCTTGGAACTAGCGGGGGTCAATGAGCAGTTCTTC. It encodes CASSLELAGVNEQFF. The full variable domain, in which reference TRBV5-1 and TRBJ2-1 provide the parts outside the CDR3, is KAGVTQTPRYLIKTRGQQVTLSCSPISGHRSVSWYQQTPGQGLQFLFEYFSETQRNKGNFPGRFSGRQFSNSRSEMNVSTLELGDSALYLCASSLELAGVNEQFFGPGTRLTVL.

This sequence joins TRBV9 and TRBJ1-4; weak D call: TRBD1 (5 bases). Trimming removed 6 bases at V and 7 bases at J, with 22 bases between. Germline V gene sequence: CDR1 SGDLS, CDR2 YYNGEE. The CDR3 runs to 16 residues. As DNA, the CDR3 is TGTGCCAGCACCCCTTCCTCGGGGGGATTGGGTGAAAAACTGTTTTTT. It specifies CASTPSSGGLGEKLFF. Using reference TRBV9 and TRBJ1-4 for the parts outside the CDR3, the full variable domain is DSGVTQTPKHLITATGQRVTLRCSPRSGDLSVYWYQQSLDQGLQFLIQYYNGEERAKGNILERFSAQQFPDLHSELNLSSLELGDSALYFCASTPSSGGLGEKLFFGSGTQLSVL.

This chain uses TRBV5-1 with TRBJ1-2; D gene uncertain. Trimming shortened V by 4 bases and J by 0 bases, and 10 bases separated the two germline ends. CDR3 length: 14 residues. Per the germline V gene, CDR1 is SGHRS and CDR2 is YFSETQ. CDR3 in amino acids: CASSPLLTNYGYTF. As DNA, the CDR3 is TGCGCCAGCAGCCCCCTACTTACTAACTATGGCTACACCTTC.

The chain is built from TRBV24-1 and TRBJ1-5, with 8 bases that match TRBD1. The trim removed 2 bases at V and 8 bases at J, leaving 10 bases unmatched. Germline CDR1 reads KGHDR; CDR2 reads SFDVKD. The CDR3 is 16 amino acids. The DNA of the CDR3 is TGTGCCACCAGTGATTCCGGGACAGGCCGGAAGGAGCCCCAGCATTTT. Protein sequence: CATSDSGTGRKEPQHF.

The rearrangement links TRBV5-1 to TRBJ2-1, with D unresolved. This CDR3 contains 14 residues. V gave up 3 bases and J gave up 8 bases, with 15 bases separating them. Germline CDR1 and CDR2: SGHRS and YFSETQ. The CDR3 is CASSSRPEADEQFF. The CDR3 coding sequence is TGCGCCAGCAGCTCAAGGCCCGAGGCAGATGAGCAGTTCTTC.

The J gene is TRBJ2-1, the V gene TRBV2; maybe TRBD1 (7 bases). This CDR3 is built from 14 residues. Germline loops: CDR1 SNHLY, CDR2 FYNNEI. Trimming removed 5 bases at V and 7 bases at J, with 15 bases between. The CDR3 sequence: CASSIDRAGNEQFF. The CDR3 DNA follows: TGTGCCAGCAGTATCGACAGGGCGGGGAATGAGCAGTTCTTC.

This chain connects TRBV5-1 to TRBJ2-3, with TRBD1 matching 9 bases. The junction had 8 bases not matched to a gene; V was cut back by 7 bases and J by 2 bases. This CDR3 comprises 15 residues. The germline gives CDR1 SGHRS, CDR2 YFSETQ. Here the CDR3 DNA reads TGCGCCAGCTCACCCGGGACAGGGACCACAGATACGCAGTATTTT. Encoded protein: CASSPGTGTTDTQYF.

The rearrangement links TRBV2 to TRBJ2-3, with 7 bases aligning to TRBD1. The V segment lost 8 bases and the J segment 4 bases; nucleotides outside the gene matches: 9. The germline CDR1 and CDR2 sequences are SNHLY and FYNNEI. This CDR3 region has 14 residues. CDR3 in amino acids: CASARQGWADTQYF. Written as DNA, the CDR3 is TGTGCCAGCGCCCGACAGGGTTGGGCAGATACGCAGTATTTT. Variable domain in full (rest from reference TRBV2 and TRBJ2-3): EPEVTQTPSHQVTQMGQEVILRCVPISNHLYFYWYRQILGQKVEFLVSFYNNEISEKSEIFDDQFSVERPDGSNFTLKIRSTKLEDSAMYFCASARQGWADTQYFGPGTRLTVL.